The 10 T cell receptor beta chains given below trace back to one sample, sequenced in a study of T cell responses to AZD1222 COVID-19 vaccine. Clones were read by immunoSEQ multiplex PCR, and TCRdb kept only the in-frame ones, dropping some. The sample has some 160,000 clones; around 92% are singletons. Material: peripheral blood, obtained on day 0 of AZD1222 vaccination. All receptors derive from an adult in good health.

V and J are TRBV9 and TRBJ2-3; 9 bases match TRBD2. In germline, CDR1 is SGDLS, CDR2 YYNGEE. This CDR3 is 15 amino acids long. V shed 3 bases, J shed 2 bases, and the junction held 4 bases outside the gene matches. The CDR3 loop is CASSGSGGPTDTQYF. The CDR3, as DNA: TGTGCCAGCAGCGGGAGCGGGGGGCCCACAGATACGCAGTATTTT.

The gene calls are TRBV6-5 and TRBJ1-2; D gene ambiguous. Trimming left V 6 bases short and J 1 base short, with 9 bases between. Per germline, CDR1 MNHEY and CDR2 SVGAGI. The CDR3 runs 13 residues. CDR3 DNA sequence: TGTGCCAGCAGGAATACAGTTAACTATGGCTACACCTTC. Encoded protein: CASRNTVNYGYTF.

The rearrangement uses TRBV7-2 and TRBJ1-1; D is perhaps TRBD1 (5 bases). Trimming took off 1 base at V and 6 bases at J, with 21 bases between the two ends. The CDR3 sequence is 17 residues long. Germline V gene sequence: CDR1 SGHTA, CDR2 FQGNSA. The CDR3 here is CASSLGWGLTPGAEAFF. DNA for the CDR3: TGTGCCAGCAGCTTAGGATGGGGGTTGACACCGGGCGCTGAAGCTTTCTTT.

The sample holds one count of this clone. The rearrangement uses TRBV12-3 or TRBV12-4 and TRBJ1-1; D is possibly TRBD1 (5 bases). Trimming pared 5 bases from V and 5 bases from J, leaving 12 bases between. The CDR3 consists of 13 residues. CDR3 in DNA: TGTGCCAGCAGTAGACAGTTAGGAACTGAAGCTTTCTTT. It encodes CASSRQLGTEAFF.

The J gene is TRBJ1-2, the V gene TRBV3-1 (or the pseudogene TRBV3-2); TRBD1 matches 7 bases. CDR1 LGHDT and CDR2 YNNKEL come from the germline V gene (reference sequence). The CDR3 has 14 residues. V lost 6 bases to trimming and J lost 3 bases; unmatched junction nucleotides: 7. CDR3 DNA sequence: TGTGCCAGCAGATCGCAGGGGGTCGACTATGGCTACACCTTC. The encoded protein is CASRSQGVDYGYTF.

The chain joins TRBV2 to TRBJ1-2; D call uncertain. From germline, CDR1 is SNHLY and CDR2 FYNNEI. There are 14 residues in the CDR3. The ends were cut back, 7 bases at V and 4 bases at J, with 16 bases in the middle. The CDR3 DNA reads TGTGCCAGCATCTTCACTCAGTCAGGCTATGGCTACACCTTC. This gives the protein CASIFTQSGYGYTF.

This clone was picked up one time. J is TRBJ1-5 and V is TRBV2; D is unclear. This CDR3 comprises 14 residues. The V gene's germline CDR1 is SNHLY and CDR2 FYNNEI. Trimming removed 3 bases at V and 3 bases at J, with 9 bases between. DNA of the CDR3: TGTGCCAGCAGTGACATGGGGTTCAATCAGCCCCAGCATTTT. It translates to CASSDMGFNQPQHF.

V is TRBV5-1 and J is TRBJ2-3, with 10 bases identical to TRBD1. Trimming took 4 bases from V and 2 from J; bases not matched to a gene: 16. Looked up from germline, CDR1 is SGHRS and CDR2 is YFSETQ. The CDR3 loop spans 19 amino acids. CDR3 nucleotide sequence: TGCGCCAGCAGCGCCCTTCCGACAGGGGGCCTCCGAAACACAGATACGCAGTATTTT. Translation gives CASSALPTGGLRNTDTQYF.

The chain couples TRBV12-3 or TRBV12-4 to TRBJ1-6; no clear D gene. Trimming left V 2 bases short and J 7 bases short, with 3 bases between. The CDR3 loop spans 12 amino acids. DNA for the CDR3: TGTGCCAGCAGTTTACCCAATTCACCCCTCCACTTT. Its translation is CASSLPNSPLHF.

This sequence joins TRBV9 and TRBJ2-1, with 9 positions matching TRBD2. The CDR3 has 15 amino acids. From germline, CDR1 is SGDLS and CDR2 YYNGEE. Unmatched junction bases numbered 11, after V lost 4 bases and J lost 9 bases. The chain's CDR3 is CASSNRAGGRGEQFF. The CDR3 nucleotides read TGTGCCAGCAGCAATCGAGCGGGGGGCCGCGGTGAGCAGTTCTTC.